The rows below give T cell receptor beta chains drawn from one sample of a study of cytomegalovirus exposure and HLA in healthy donors. Measured with immunoSEQ multiplex PCR; TCRdb has only the in-frame clones, and not every one. The table records under 130,000 clones, roughly 69% of them present only once. What was sequenced was PBMCs. The source of these receptors is a man aged 30 to 45 in good health and CMV-seropositive. CDR3s include the opening cysteine and the closing phenylalanine or tryptophan. The D gene is left open where the match is weak. Clone size is stated in some rows and not others, as once, few, many or a class when expanded.

D	size	V	J	CDR3	DNA
NA	NA	TRBV2	TRBJ1-1	CASSEEQGTEAFF	TGTGCCAGCAGTGAGGAACAGGGCACTGAAGCTTTCTTT
TRBD1	NA	TRBV27	TRBJ2-1	CASATGGNEQFF	TGTGCCAGCGCTACAGGGGGCAATGAGCAGTTCTTC
TRBD1	few	TRBV6-6	TRBJ1-1	CASSKTGGSAEAFF	TGTGCCAGCAGTAAGACAGGGGGAAGCGCTGAAGCTTTCTTT
TRBD1	NA	TRBV4-1	TRBJ1-2	CASSHNPTGIIYGYTF	TGCGCCAGCAGCCACAACCCGACAGGGATAATCTATGGCTACACCTTC
TRBD1	NA	TRBV5-6	TRBJ2-5	CASSFFQGAGETQYF	TGTGCCAGCAGCTTTTTTCAGGGGGCAGGTGAGACCCAGTACTTC
TRBD1	NA	TRBV2	TRBJ1-5	CASSEPGQSNQPQHF	TGTGCCAGCAGTGAGCCGGGACAGAGCAATCAGCCCCAGCATTTT
TRBD1	NA	TRBV5-1	TRBJ2-5	CASSGDRYQETQYF	TGCGCCAGCAGCGGGGACAGGTACCAAGAGACCCAGTACTTC
TRBD1	NA	TRBV10-3	TRBJ1-2	CAISESGDSYYGYTF	TGTGCCATCAGTGAGTCGGGGGACAGTTACTATGGCTACACCTTC
NA	NA	TRBV6-5	TRBJ1-2	CASSPSSNYGYTF	TGTGCCAGCAGTCCTAGCTCTAACTATGGCTACACCTTC
TRBD1	NA	TRBV6-5	TRBJ1-5	CASSAWTGNQPQHF	TGTGCCAGCAGTGCCTGGACAGGGAATCAGCCCCAGCATTTT
NA	NA	TRBV6-6	TRBJ1-1	CASSPGTSDSEAFF	TGTGCCAGCAGTCCTGGGACATCCGACTCTGAAGCTTTCTTT
TRBD1	few	TRBV7-6	TRBJ1-4	CASSPADFGTAIIEKLFF	TGTGCCAGCAGCCCGGCCGATTTTGGGACAGCGATTATTGAAAAACTGTTTTTT
TRBD1	NA	TRBV5-1	TRBJ2-7	CASSSDRGGYEQYF	TGCGCCAGCAGCTCAGACAGGGGGGGCTACGAGCAGTACTTC
NA	NA	TRBV2	TRBJ2-5	CASSAGEEETQYF	TGTGCCAGCAGTGCTGGGGAGGAAGAGACCCAGTACTTC
NA	few	TRBV11-1	TRBJ2-5	CASSSWGEPQETQYF	TGTGCCAGCAGCTCATGGGGAGAACCCCAAGAGACCCAGTACTTC
NA	NA	TRBV6-4	TRBJ2-2	CASSDNRDTGELFF	TGTGCCAGCAGTGACAACAGAGACACCGGGGAGCTGTTTTTT
TRBD1	few	TRBV25-1	TRBJ1-6	CASSELGTGGSPLHF	TGTGCCAGCAGTGAACTCGGGACAGGCGGTTCACCCCTCCACTTT
NA	NA	TRBV7-2	TRBJ1-1	CASSRQASTEAFF	TGTGCCAGCAGCCGCCAGGCGAGCACTGAAGCTTTCTTT
NA	once	TRBV4-1	TRBJ1-3	CASSQDPRFGNTIYF	TGCGCCAGCAGCCAAGACCCGAGGTTCGGAAACACCATATATTTT
TRBD2	once	TRBV10-2	TRBJ2-7	CASREPGLAGEQYF	TGCGCCAGCAGGGAGCCGGGACTAGCGGGCGAGCAGTACTTC
TRBD2	NA	TRBV2	TRBJ2-7	CASSSGLAGALVYEQYF	TGTGCCAGCTCCTCGGGACTAGCGGGGGCCTTGGTCTACGAGCAGTACTTC
TRBD1	NA	TRBV2	TRBJ1-5	CASTGTGGHGQPQHF	TGTGCCAGTACCGGGACAGGGGGCCATGGGCAGCCCCAGCATTTT
TRBD1	NA	TRBV19	TRBJ1-4	CASSIFGTENEKLFF	TGTGCCAGTAGTATTTTTGGGACAGAAAATGAAAAACTGTTTTTT
NA	NA	TRBV2	TRBJ1-2	CASSVMASYGYTF	TGTGCCAGCAGTGTAATGGCCTCCTATGGCTACACCTTC
TRBD1	NA	TRBV18	TRBJ1-4	CASSPPTGDYGEKLFF	TGTGCCAGCTCACCACCTACAGGGGATTACGGTGAAAAACTGTTTTTT
TRBD2	NA	TRBV13	TRBJ2-5	CASSSSSAGGVKQYF	TGTGCCAGCAGTTCCAGTAGTGCGGGGGGGGTCAAGCAGTACTTC
NA	NA	TRBV16	TRBJ2-5	CASSQSKDKLYF	TGTGCCAGCAGCCAATCGAAGGACAAGTTGTACTTC
NA	NA	TRBV6-5	TRBJ2-1	CASSAPGYNEQFF	TGTGCCAGCAGTGCCCCGGGCTACAATGAGCAGTTCTTC
NA	NA	TRBV23-1	TRBJ2-7	CASSQPTGPYEQYF	TGCGCCAGCAGTCAACCAACAGGGCCCTACGAGCAGTACTTC
NA	NA	TRBV15	TRBJ2-7	CATQGQGGSYEQYF	TGTGCCACCCAAGGACAGGGAGGGTCCTACGAGCAGTACTTC
TRBD1	NA	TRBV5-1	TRBJ1-1	CASSTGTGGTEAFF	TGCGCCAGCAGCACCGGGACAGGGGGCACTGAAGCTTTCTTT
NA	NA	TRBV29-1	TRBJ2-5	CSVGHSKETQYF	TGCAGCGTTGGACATAGTAAAGAGACCCAGTACTTC
TRBD2	NA	TRBV9	TRBJ2-1	CASSPRELAGTTEQFF	TGTGCCAGCAGCCCCCGAGAGCTAGCGGGAACGACTGAGCAGTTCTTC
NA	NA	TRBV27	TRBJ2-2	CASSSTGWQHTNTGELFF	TGTGCCAGCAGTTCGACCGGGTGGCAGCATACGAACACCGGGGAGCTGTTTTTT
NA	NA	TRBV10-3	TRBJ2-1	CAISESGQGNYNEQFF	TGTGCCATCAGTGAGTCGGGTCAGGGTAATTACAATGAGCAGTTCTTC
TRBD1	NA	TRBV5-4	TRBJ1-1	CASSLGQGTTEAFF	TGTGCCAGCAGCTTGGGACAGGGGACGACTGAAGCTTTCTTT
NA	NA	TRBV7-9	TRBJ2-3	CASSFHTDTQYF	TGTGCCAGCAGTTTCCACACAGATACGCAGTATTTT
TRBD1	NA	TRBV6-5	TRBJ1-2	CASRRGTGYYGYTF	TGTGCCAGCAGAAGGGGGACAGGGTACTATGGCTACACCTTC
TRBD1	NA	TRBV5-1	TRBJ2-3	CASSSGQSTDTQYF	TGCGCCAGCAGCTCGGGACAGAGCACAGATACGCAGTATTTT
NA	NA	TRBV25-1	TRBJ2-3	CASSQAWTDTQYF	TGTGCCAGCAGCCAAGCGTGGACAGATACGCAGTATTTT
TRBD2	few	TRBV2	TRBJ2-2	CASRGLAGGNGELFF	TGTGCCAGCAGGGGACTAGCGGGGGGTAACGGGGAGCTGTTTTTT
TRBD2	NA	TRBV5-5	TRBJ2-1	CASSLASGGAYNEQFF	TGTGCCAGCAGCTTGGCCAGCGGGGGGGCCTACAATGAGCAGTTCTTC
NA	NA	TRBV19	TRBJ1-5	CASSRTEDQPQHF	TGTGCCAGTAGTCGGACAGAAGATCAGCCCCAGCATTTT
TRBD2	NA	TRBV7-9	TRBJ2-5	CASSSPGLAGGPIYF	TGTGCCAGCAGCTCGCCGGGACTAGCGGGGGGGCCTATCTACTTC
TRBD1	few	TRBV11-2	TRBJ1-4	CASSRQGAIEKLFF	TGTGCCAGCAGCAGACAGGGGGCGATTGAAAAACTGTTTTTT
TRBD1	once	TRBV6-4	TRBJ1-4	CASSDSAAGGNEKLFF	TGTGCCAGCAGTGACTCGGCGGCAGGGGGAAATGAAAAACTGTTTTTT
NA	NA	TRBV6-6	TRBJ2-5	CASSYSIGGVRETQYF	TGTGCCAGCAGTTACTCGATTGGCGGGGTGCGGGAGACCCAGTACTTC
TRBD2	once	TRBV11-2	TRBJ2-1	CASNIAGGPSDEQFF	TGTGCCAGCAACATAGCGGGGGGGCCCTCGGATGAGCAGTTCTTC
TRBD1	NA	TRBV6-1	TRBJ1-3	CASSEGQGAANTIYF	TGTGCCAGCAGTGAAGGACAGGGGGCTGCAAACACCATATATTTT
TRBD2	NA	TRBV10-3	TRBJ2-1	CAISSATSALDEQFF	TGTGCCATCAGTTCCGCGACTAGCGCGTTGGATGAGCAGTTCTTC
NA	NA	TRBV1	TRBJ1-2	CTRRVGGGYTF	TGCACCAGGAGGGTCGGGGGAGGCTACACCTTC
NA	NA	TRBV20-1	TRBJ2-1	CSARDREQFF	TGCAGTGCTAGGGACAGAGAGCAGTTCTTC
TRBD1	NA	TRBV2	TRBJ1-2	CASSWDRGKYGYTF	TGTGCCAGCAGTTGGGACAGGGGTAAATATGGCTACACCTTC